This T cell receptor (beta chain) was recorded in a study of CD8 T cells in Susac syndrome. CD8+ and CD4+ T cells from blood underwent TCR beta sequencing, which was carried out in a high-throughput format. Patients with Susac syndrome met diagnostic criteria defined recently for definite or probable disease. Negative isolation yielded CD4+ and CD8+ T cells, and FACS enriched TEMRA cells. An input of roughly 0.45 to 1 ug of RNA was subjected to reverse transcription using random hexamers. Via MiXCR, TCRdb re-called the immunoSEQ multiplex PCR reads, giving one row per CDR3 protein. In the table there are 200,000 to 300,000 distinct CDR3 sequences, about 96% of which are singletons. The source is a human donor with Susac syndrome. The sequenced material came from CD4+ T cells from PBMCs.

The CDR3 DNA reads TGTGCCAGCAGCGTAGAGGCGGGAACGGTGAATACGCAGTATTTT. Translating gives CASSVEAGTVNTQYF. This chain uses TRBV9 with TRBJ2-3, with D possibly being TRBD2 (6 bases). CDR1 and CDR2 from the germline V gene are SGDLS and YYNGEE. The CDR3 covers 15 residues. Trimming left V 0 bases short and J 7 bases short, with 15 bases between.